This paragraph reports one T cell receptor beta chain. Its antigen is still unknown. No base quality information exists; no much larger clone differs at one position. This sample was taken from a study of T cell responses to AZD1222 COVID-19 vaccine (dated by TCRdb to the early 2020s). In terms of the full investigation: A total of over 230 trial participants underwent TCR sequencing, of whom about 210 had received two doses of AZD1222 and 26 had received two doses of the MenACWY control vaccine. Trial participants were enrolled into age subgroups of 18-55, 56-69 and 70-plus years, which contained approximately 150, 30 and 60 TCR-sequenced participants, respectively.

The germline V gene sets CDR1 to KGHSH and CDR2 to LQKENI. The CDR3, from cysteine to phenylalanine, totals 12 residues. Only CDR3 DNA is held: 36 bases, read in frame from base 1. The junction carries 7 bases between V and J, which are trimmed by 6 bases and 2 bases respectively. Overall results and qualifications from the work: The whole spike protein was spanned by vaccine-associated CD4 TCRs, and dominant responses were seen in regions 160-218 and 743-854. Most participants were white British and females outnumbered males, and the authors suggested that clonal diversity may have been underestimated. Spike-specific TCR breadth and depth rose significantly after two AZD1222 doses compared with day 0 and with MenACWY recipients. Because no samples from the day 14 peak response were available, repertoires could be characterized only after the peak T cell response. In the small 56-69-year group, the increase in depth fell short of significance, most likely because of low power. Conclusions about previously exposed vaccinees were limited because only six AZD1222 recipients were SARS-CoV-2 seropositive at baseline. Reportedly, almost half of the unique spike-specific TCRs recognized epitopes lying outside the regions that are mutated in the B.1.351 and B.1.1.7 variants.

The time point label for this specimen denotes: about 28 days (+/-7) after the second vaccine dose. AZD1222 recipients whose second dose came at about 4 weeks and those whose second dose came at about 12 weeks were combined into one group, since spike-specific TCR depth and breadth did not differ between the two schedules. Vaccinee samples came from UK trials COV001 and COV002, including a single-blind randomized controlled phase 2/3 trial of AZD1222 (ChAdOx1 nCoV-19) in healthy adults. For TCRbeta chain sequencing, PBMC samples were collected from trial participants at day 0 and at day 28 after the second dose. The CDR3 regions of human TCRbeta chains were analyzed by immunosequencing. As for how the authors treated the data: TCRs in the repertoires were matched against a reference library of SARS-CoV-2-specific TCRs that had been generated with the MIRA antigen-specificity platform. Breadth meant the fraction of unique TCRs that were SARS-CoV-2-associated, whereas depth meant the fraction of total T cells that were SARS-CoV-2-associated. Using the MIRA data, every spike-specific TCR was mapped to the spike region that the TCR reacted to and assigned to either a CD4 or a CD8 class. Log10-transformed breadth and depth values were compared by one-way ANOVA with Sidak's multiple comparisons tests. The clones in this table, taken by TCRdb from immuneACCESS, are in-frame only. Not every clone is retained; where verified, under half of the shortfall comes from an unresolved V gene, and the cause of the rest is unknown. The V and J calls and clone size are taken from that table; D and trimming were inferred from the DNA. Within this sample are more than 70,000 clones, with 90% of them counted one time only. Around 3.4% of the sample comes from the top ten.

The rearranged chain carries TRBV18 and TRBJ1-2; the D gene is not confidently resolved. This TCR was sampled from an adult who received the AZD1222 COVID-19 vaccine. The input for sequencing was peripheral blood, taken 28 days after the second AZD1222 dose. The sequence in DNA is TGTGCCAGCTCCCAGGAAAACTATGGCTACACCTTC. Its product reads: CASSQENYGYTF.